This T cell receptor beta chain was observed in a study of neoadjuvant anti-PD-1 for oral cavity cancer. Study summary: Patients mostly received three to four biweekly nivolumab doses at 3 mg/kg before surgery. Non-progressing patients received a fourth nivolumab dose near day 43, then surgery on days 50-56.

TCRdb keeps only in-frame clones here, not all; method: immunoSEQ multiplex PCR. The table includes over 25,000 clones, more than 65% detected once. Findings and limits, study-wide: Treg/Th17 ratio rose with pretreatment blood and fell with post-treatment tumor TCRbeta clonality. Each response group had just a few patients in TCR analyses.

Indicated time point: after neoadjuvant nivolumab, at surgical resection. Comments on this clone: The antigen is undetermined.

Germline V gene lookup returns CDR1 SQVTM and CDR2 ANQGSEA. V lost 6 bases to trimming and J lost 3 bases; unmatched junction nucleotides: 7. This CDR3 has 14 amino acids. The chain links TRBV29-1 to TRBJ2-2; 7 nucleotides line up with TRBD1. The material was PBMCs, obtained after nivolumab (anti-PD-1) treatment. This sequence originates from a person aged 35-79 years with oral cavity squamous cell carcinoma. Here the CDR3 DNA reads TGCAGCGTGGATACAGGGGTTCACACCGGGGAGCTGTTTTTT. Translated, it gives CSVDTGVHTGELFF.